The 15 T cell receptor beta chains in this list originate from one sample, sequenced in a study of T cells after yellow fever vaccination. TCRdb reanalysed the 5' RACE reads using MiXCR and keeps one entry per CDR3 protein. The table lists some 600,000 distinct CDR3 sequences, approximately 13% of them singletons. This specimen consisted of PBMCs, obtained on the day of the yellow fever booster vaccination. These receptors were collected from a man younger than 45 who received the YFV17D yellow fever vaccine.

This chain joins TRBV10-3 and TRBJ2-1; 12 positions agree with TRBD2. CDR3 length: 17 residues. Germline V gives CDR1 ENHRY, CDR2 SYGVKD. V was pared by 2 bases and J by 9 bases, with 11 bases of the junction left unmatched. The CDR3 sequence: CAISEGPLAGGRIEQFF. The CDR3 DNA reads as TGTGCCATCAGTGAGGGCCCCCTAGCGGGAGGGCGGATTGAGCAGTTCTTC.

The chain couples TRBV7-2 to TRBJ2-3; 8 positions match TRBD2. The CDR3 runs to 16 residues. V gave up 5 bases and J gave up 8 bases; unmatched junction bases: 15. Germline V gene data show CDR1 as SGHTA and CDR2 as FQGNSA. Here the CDR3 DNA reads TGTGCCAGCAGCGAGCATAGCGGGATAAGGCGGGTTACGCAGTATTTT. It specifies CASSEHSGIRRVTQYF.

This clonotype has only a few counts. This sequence joins TRBV5-1 and TRBJ2-7; the D is unclear. CDR3 length: 14 residues. Trimming left V 3 bases short and J 1 base short, with 11 bases between. CDR1 is SGHRS, CDR2 YFSETQ, per germline. CDR3 nucleotides: TGCGCCAGCAGCTCCAGTGGTGCATCCTACGAGCAGTACTTC. This sequence encodes CASSSSGASYEQYF.

With respect to this clonotype: An end of the junction differs from the germline gene, which may be a read error. This CDR3 reads CHSCLPPFAMGNGQFF. CDR3 in DNA: TGTCACAGCTGCTTGCCACCCTTTGCCATGGGCAATGGGCAGTTCTTC. This chain uses TRBV5-8 with TRBJ2-1; D call uncertain. The CDR3 totals 16 residues. Germline V gene sequence: CDR1 SGHTS, CDR2 YDEGEE.

This chain uses TRBV4-3 with TRBJ2-7; 7 nucleotides align to TRBD1. The CDR3 length is 14 residues. Germline CDR1 LGHNA, CDR2 YSLEER. J was trimmed by 4 bases and V by 4 bases; bases with no gene match: 7. CDR3 residues: CASSPDRELYEQYF. In DNA, the CDR3 is TGCGCCAGCAGCCCTGACAGGGAGTTATACGAGCAGTACTTC.

This clonotype has only a few counts. The rearrangement joins TRBV5-1 to TRBJ2-7; D gene ambiguous. This CDR3 comprises 15 residues. Trimming took off 0 bases at V and 4 bases at J, with 14 bases between the two ends. Germline V gene lookup returns CDR1 SGHRS and CDR2 YFSETQ. The CDR3 nucleotides read TGCGCCAGCAGCTTGGGACCCCCAAGCGTTTACGAGCAGTACTTC. Protein: CASSLGPPSVYEQYF.

The sample holds a few counts of this clonotype. V is TRBV7-2 and J is TRBJ1-1; a weak D match, TRBD1 (6 bases). CDR1 and CDR2 (germline): SGHTA, FQGNSA. CDR3 length equals 16 residues. The V end was cut by 4 bases, the J end by 0 bases, with 15 bases between. This chain's CDR3 is CASSSHPDRMNTEAFF. DNA for the CDR3: TGTGCCAGCAGCTCCCACCCCGACAGGATGAACACTGAAGCTTTCTTT.

The CDR3 DNA sequence: TGTGCCAGCAGTTTACGAGGGACAGTCGATTCACCCCTCCACTTT. It encodes CASSLRGTVDSPLHF. The chain carries TRBV27 and TRBJ1-6; 7 bases are shared with TRBD1. Germline lookup yields CDR1 MNHEY and CDR2 SMNVEV (reference sequence). V dropped 2 bases and J dropped 8; count of bases not matched to a gene: 6. This CDR3 contains 15 residues.

The rearrangement uses TRBV7-2 and TRBJ1-1; weak D call: TRBD1 (6 bases). Trimming took off 6 bases at V and 6 bases at J, with 14 bases between the two ends. The CDR3 is 13 residues long. The germline CDR1 and CDR2 sequences are SGHTA and FQGNSA. CDR3 in DNA: TGTGCCAGCAGGCGACCAGGGGACGCTGAAGCTTTCTTT. This sequence encodes CASRRPGDAEAFF. The complete variable domain, with remaining parts taken from reference TRBV7-2 and TRBJ1-1, reads GAGVSQSPSNKVTEKGKDVELRCDPISGHTALYWYRQSLGQGLEFLIYFQGNSAPDKSGLPSDRFSAERTGGSVSTLTIQRTQQEDSAVYLCASRRPGDAEAFFGQGTRLTVV.

The sample holds many counts of this clonotype. The chain has TRBV3-1 and TRBJ2-3, with TRBD2 matching over 9 bases. Trimming took 5 bases from V and 3 from J; bases not matched to a gene: 6. CDR1 LGHDT and CDR2 YNNKEL come from the germline V gene (reference sequence). CDR3 size: 15 residues. CDR3 coding DNA: TGTGCCAGCAGCGCCGGACTAGCGCGGACAGATACGCAGTATTTT. This gives the protein CASSAGLARTDTQYF.

This clonotype was counted between two and nine times. The chain employs TRBV29-1 and TRBJ2-3; no definite D call. Trimming removed 4 bases from V and 2 bases from J, with 13 bases in between. CDR3 length: 14 amino acids. Germline assignment: CDR1 SQVTM and CDR2 ANQGSEA. The DNA of the CDR3 is TGCAGCGTTGGATGGCGGTTTGACACAGATACGCAGTATTTT. It encodes CSVGWRFDTDTQYF.

V is TRBV1 and J is TRBJ2-7; the D call in the table, TRBD2, was not verified against the DNA. TRBV1 is designated a pseudogene. CDR3 size: 19 residues. The CDR3, as DNA: TGCACCAGCAGCCCCCCCCCGGGACTAGCGGTTGGGCCTAGGTGGGAGCAGTACTTC. The encoded protein is CTSSPPPGLAVGPRWEQYF.

This clonotype was seen a few times. The chain uses TRBV18 and TRBJ1-1; no clear D gene. Germline-derived CDR1 and CDR2 are KGHSH and LQKENI. This CDR3 spans 13 amino acids. Trimming left V 0 bases short and J 3 bases short, with 5 bases between. For the CDR3, the DNA is TGTGCCAGCTCACCACCAGGGTACACTGAAGCTTTCTTT. Translation: CASSPPGYTEAFF.

This clonotype appeared a few times. The genes are TRBV20-1 and TRBJ1-4; no clear D. Germline V gene lookup returns CDR1 DFQATT and CDR2 SNEGSKA (reference sequence). The CDR3 is made up of 14 amino acids. V lost 4 bases, J lost 8 bases, and 17 bases lay in between. Here the CDR3 DNA reads TGCAGTGCTATTAGTGACATGATGGTGGAAAAACTGTTTTTT. This gives the protein CSAISDMMVEKLFF.

This clonotype was picked up a small number of times. The chain combines TRBV30 with TRBJ2-5, with 7 bases that match TRBD1. CDR3 size: 16 residues. J lost 3 bases, V lost 4 bases, and 14 bases had no gene match. From germline, CDR1 is GTSNPN and CDR2 SVGIG (reference sequence). The CDR3 DNA follows: TGTGCCTGGACCGCCGGGAAGGGGGCCGGCAAAGAGACCCAGTACTTC. It yields the protein CAWTAGKGAGKETQYF.